The 10 T cell receptor beta chains given below trace back to one sample, sequenced in a study of OX40 agonist ivuxolimab in advanced cancers. Repertoires were generated with immunoSEQ multiplex PCR, while TCRdb's copy carries only in-frame clones and drops some. The data contain some 44,000 clones, 80% to 90% of them seen just once; the ten biggest clones take up 4.7%. Source: CD4+ or CD8+ T cells sorted from blood, taken in a trial of the OX40 agonist ivuxolimab. These receptors originate from an adult with an advanced solid tumor such as melanoma, head and neck, liver or kidney cancer.

This clone was seen a single time. V is TRBV28 and J is TRBJ2-1, with 8 bases identical to TRBD2. This CDR3 is 14 amino acids long. CDR1 is MDHEN, CDR2 SYDVKM, per germline. The V and J ends lost 6 bases and 7 bases, in that order; junction bases with no gene match: 8. DNA for the CDR3: TGTGCCAGCAGGGAGACTAGCGTTGCGAATGAGCAGTTCTTC. Amino acids: CASRETSVANEQFF.

The V and J genes are TRBV29-1 and TRBJ2-1; D is undetermined. This CDR3 spans 12 amino acids. Germline-derived CDR1 and CDR2 are SQVTM and ANQGSEA. The V end was cut by 4 bases, the J end by 4 bases, with 8 bases between. The CDR3 region has the DNA TGCAGCGTTGTGCTGGGGTACAATGAGCAGTTCTTC. Translated, it gives CSVVLGYNEQFF.

The gene calls are TRBV7-2 and TRBJ2-2, with D perhaps matching TRBD2 (5 bases). The CDR3 consists of 15 residues. V was shortened by 0 bases and J by 0 bases, with 5 bases between the two germline ends. Per germline, CDR1 SGHTA and CDR2 FQGNSA. The CDR3 bases are TGTGCCAGCAGCTTAGCTAGCGCGAACACCGGGGAGCTGTTTTTT. This sequence encodes CASSLASANTGELFF.

The CDR3 sequence: CASSIVGAGGNQPQHF. In DNA, the CDR3 is TGTGCCAGTAGTATAGTGGGGGCAGGAGGGAATCAGCCCCAGCATTTT. V and J are TRBV19 and TRBJ1-5, with a possible D match to TRBD1 (6 bases). CDR1 LNHDA and CDR2 SQIVND come from the germline V gene (reference sequence). Between the trimmed V and J ends, which lost 1 base and 4 bases, there was a span of 14 bases. The CDR3 has 16 amino acids.

The chain has TRBV7-2 and TRBJ1-5, with D hard to call. This CDR3 comprises 14 residues. V was shortened by 1 base and J by 7 bases, with 11 bases between the two germline ends. Germline loops: CDR1 SGHTA, CDR2 FQGNSA. CDR3 DNA: TGTGCCAGCAGCTTAGAACCGGTCGGACAGCCCCAGCATTTT. Encoded protein: CASSLEPVGQPQHF. The full variable domain, rest sourced from reference TRBV7-2 and TRBJ1-5, is GAGVSQSPSNKVTEKGKDVELRCDPISGHTALYWYRQSLGQGLEFLIYFQGNSAPDKSGLPSDRFSAERTGGSVSTLTIQRTQQEDSAVYLCASSLEPVGQPQHFGDGTRLSIL.

The CDR3 region has the DNA TGCGCCAGCAGCTTCTCCGGGTCCCACACTGAAGCTTTCTTT. Encoded protein: CASSFSGSHTEAFF. The gene calls are TRBV5-1 and TRBJ1-1; no firm D call. Deletions cut 2 bases from V and 3 bases from J, with 11 bases between. The germline V gene has CDR1 SGHRS and CDR2 YFSETQ. The CDR3 consists of 14 residues. The complete variable domain, with remaining parts taken from reference TRBV5-1 and TRBJ1-1, reads KAGVTQTPRYLIKTRGQQVTLSCSPISGHRSVSWYQQTPGQGLQFLFEYFSETQRNKGNFPGRFSGRQFSNSRSEMNVSTLELGDSALYLCASSFSGSHTEAFFGQGTRLTVV.

In DNA form, the CDR3 reads TGTGCCAGTAGTATTAAGAACAGAATTTCAGATACGCAGTATTTT. Translated, it gives CASSIKNRISDTQYF. The chain uses TRBV19 and TRBJ2-3; unclear D gene. The CDR3 runs to 15 residues. V was trimmed by 3 bases and J by 4 bases, leaving 14 bases between them. The germline CDR1 and CDR2 sequences are LNHDA and SQIVND (reference sequence). The full variable domain, completed using reference TRBV19 and TRBJ2-3, is DGGITQSPKYLFRKEGQNVTLSCEQNLNHDAMYWYRQDPGQGLRLIYYSQIVNDFQKGDIAEGYSVSREKKESFPLTVTSAQKNPTAFYLCASSIKNRISDTQYFGPGTRLTVL.

CDR3 loop: CASSAQVGSYNEQFF. The CDR3 DNA reads TGTGCCAGCAGCGCCCAGGTCGGCTCCTACAATGAGCAGTTCTTC. The rearrangement uses TRBV9 and TRBJ2-1; no definite D call. Germline V gene lookup returns CDR1 SGDLS and CDR2 YYNGEE. The CDR3 is 15 residues long. Trimming shortened V by 3 bases and J by 0 bases, and 10 bases separated the two germline ends.

The chain links TRBV11-2 to TRBJ2-5, with 7 bases lining up with TRBD1. The CDR3 totals 13 residues. The junction had 3 bases not matched to a gene; V was cut back by 3 bases and J by 5 bases. Germline CDR1 reads SGHAT; CDR2 reads FQNNGV. The CDR3 region is CASSFDRVETQYF. The CDR3, as DNA: TGTGCCAGCAGCTTCGACAGGGTTGAGACCCAGTACTTC.

The V and J genes are TRBV28 and TRBJ2-7; 8 nucleotides agree with TRBD1. This CDR3 has 14 amino acids. V dropped 5 bases and J dropped 4; count of bases not matched to a gene: 7. The germline gives CDR1 MDHEN, CDR2 SYDVKM. The chain's CDR3 is CASSGAGGRYEQYF. In DNA, the CDR3 is TGTGCCAGCAGTGGGGCAGGGGGCAGGTACGAGCAGTACTTC. Together with reference TRBV28 and TRBJ2-7, the CDR3 gives the full variable domain: DVKVTQSSRYLVKRTGEKVFLECVQDMDHENMFWYRQDPGLGLRLIYFSYDVKMKEKGDIPEGYSVSREKKERFSLILESASTNQTSMYLCASSGAGGRYEQYFGPGTRLTVT.